These 2 T cell receptor beta chains were sequenced from one sample in a study of siplizumab effects on memory and regulatory T cells. Repertoires were generated with immunoSEQ multiplex PCR, while TCRdb's copy carries only in-frame clones and drops some. Of tens of thousands of clones listed, 80% to 90% were seen once; the top ten hold 1.7%. The material sequenced was Tregs sorted from blood. These receptors all stem from a human donor in good health.

This clone has a single count. This CDR3 is CAWRSGGSDTQYF. The CDR3 DNA sequence: TGTGCCTGGAGGTCTGGCGGGAGTGATACGCAGTATTTT. This chain links TRBV30 with TRBJ2-3, with 7 bases matching TRBD2. This CDR3 comprises 13 residues. Germline loops: CDR1 GTSNPN, CDR2 SVGIG (reference sequence). Trimming removed 3 bases from V and 6 bases from J; junction bases left unmatched: 6.

This clone occurred once. The chain carries TRBV19 and TRBJ2-3; D is possibly TRBD1 (5 bases). Trimming took off 4 bases at V and 2 bases at J, with 10 bases between the two ends. CDR3 length equals 14 residues. CDR1 is LNHDA and CDR2 is SQIVND in the germline V gene (reference sequence). CDR3 protein: CASSTRQFTDTQYF. The CDR3 DNA follows: TGTGCCAGTAGTACCCGACAGTTCACAGATACGCAGTATTTT.